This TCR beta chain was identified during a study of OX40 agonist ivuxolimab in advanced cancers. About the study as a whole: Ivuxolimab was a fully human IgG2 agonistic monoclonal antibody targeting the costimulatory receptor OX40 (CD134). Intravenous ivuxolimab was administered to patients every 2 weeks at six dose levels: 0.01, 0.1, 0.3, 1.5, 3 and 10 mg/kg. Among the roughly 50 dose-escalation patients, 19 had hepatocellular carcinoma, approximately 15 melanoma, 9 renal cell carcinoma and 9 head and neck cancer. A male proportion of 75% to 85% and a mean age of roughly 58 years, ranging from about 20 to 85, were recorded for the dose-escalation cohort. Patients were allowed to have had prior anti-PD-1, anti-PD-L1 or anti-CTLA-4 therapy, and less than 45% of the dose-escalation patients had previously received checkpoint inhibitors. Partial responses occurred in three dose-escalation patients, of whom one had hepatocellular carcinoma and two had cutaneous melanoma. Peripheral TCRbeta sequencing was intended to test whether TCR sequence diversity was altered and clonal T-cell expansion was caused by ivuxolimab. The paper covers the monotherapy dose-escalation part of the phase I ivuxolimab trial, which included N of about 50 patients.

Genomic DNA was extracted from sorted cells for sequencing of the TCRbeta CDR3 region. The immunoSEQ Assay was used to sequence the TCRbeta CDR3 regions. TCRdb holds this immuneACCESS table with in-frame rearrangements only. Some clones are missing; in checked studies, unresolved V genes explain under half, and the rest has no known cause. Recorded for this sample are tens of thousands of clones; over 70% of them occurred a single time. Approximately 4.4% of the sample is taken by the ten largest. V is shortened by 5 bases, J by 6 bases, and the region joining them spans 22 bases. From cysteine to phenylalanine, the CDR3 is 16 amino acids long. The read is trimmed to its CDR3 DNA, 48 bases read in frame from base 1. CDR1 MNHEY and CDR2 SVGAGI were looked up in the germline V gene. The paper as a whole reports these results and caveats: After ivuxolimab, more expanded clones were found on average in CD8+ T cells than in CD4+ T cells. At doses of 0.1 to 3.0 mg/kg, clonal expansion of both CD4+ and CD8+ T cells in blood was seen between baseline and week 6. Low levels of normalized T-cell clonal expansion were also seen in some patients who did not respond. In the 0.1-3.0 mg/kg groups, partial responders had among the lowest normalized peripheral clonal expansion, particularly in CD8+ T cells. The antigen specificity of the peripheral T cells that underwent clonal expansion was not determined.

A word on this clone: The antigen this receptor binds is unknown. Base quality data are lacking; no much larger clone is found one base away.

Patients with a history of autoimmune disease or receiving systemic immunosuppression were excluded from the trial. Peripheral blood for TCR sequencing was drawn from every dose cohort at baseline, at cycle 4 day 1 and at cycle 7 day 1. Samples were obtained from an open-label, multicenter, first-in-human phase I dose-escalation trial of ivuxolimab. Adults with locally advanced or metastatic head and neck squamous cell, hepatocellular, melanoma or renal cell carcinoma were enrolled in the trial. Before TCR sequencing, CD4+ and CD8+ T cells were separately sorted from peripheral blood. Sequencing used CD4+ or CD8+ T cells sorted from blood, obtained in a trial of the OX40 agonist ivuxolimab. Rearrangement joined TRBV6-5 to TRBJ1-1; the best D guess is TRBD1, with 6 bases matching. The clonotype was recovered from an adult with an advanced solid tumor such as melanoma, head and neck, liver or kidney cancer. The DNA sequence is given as TGTGCCAGCAGTCACTTTTCCGGGGGACATAGCGCTGAAGCTTTCTTT. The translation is CASSHFSGGHSAEAFF.